This T cell receptor (beta chain) derives from a study of blood T cell repertoires in COVID-19. Study summary: COVID-19 samples, acute and convalescent, were from the United States, Italy and Spain.

Trimming removed 5 bases from V and 9 bases from J; junction bases left unmatched: 6. The CDR3 has 14 amino acids. Looked up from germline, CDR1 is MNHEY and CDR2 is SMNVEV (reference sequence). In the original analysis: Reference gene primer amplification yielded estimated nucleated cell counts. Only in-frame clones appear in the TCRdb table, and some are missing; sequencing was by immunoSEQ multiplex PCR. The V and J calls and clone size were taken over from that table, and D and trimming were inferred from the DNA. The table has 160,000 or so clones, approximately 88% seen once. This receptor was identified in a woman in her forties or fifties with acute or convalescent COVID-19. The source material was peripheral blood. This rearrangement joins TRBV27 to TRBJ2-4; TRBD2 matches 11 bases. CDR3 protein: CASSLTSGEGIQYF. CDR3 bases: TGTGCCAGCAGTCTGACTAGCGGGGAGGGCATTCAGTACTTC.